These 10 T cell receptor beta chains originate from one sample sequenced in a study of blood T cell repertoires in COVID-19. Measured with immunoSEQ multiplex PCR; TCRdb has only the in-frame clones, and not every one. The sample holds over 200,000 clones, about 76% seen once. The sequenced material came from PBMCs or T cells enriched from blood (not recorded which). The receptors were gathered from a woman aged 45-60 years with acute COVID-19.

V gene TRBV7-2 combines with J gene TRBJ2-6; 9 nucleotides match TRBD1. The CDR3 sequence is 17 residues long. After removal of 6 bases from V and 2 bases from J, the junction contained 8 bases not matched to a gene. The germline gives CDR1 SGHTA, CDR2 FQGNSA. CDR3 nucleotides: TGTGCCAGCAGACAGGGGGCCACTTTGACTGGGGCCAACGTCCTGACTTTC. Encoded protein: CASRQGATLTGANVLTF.

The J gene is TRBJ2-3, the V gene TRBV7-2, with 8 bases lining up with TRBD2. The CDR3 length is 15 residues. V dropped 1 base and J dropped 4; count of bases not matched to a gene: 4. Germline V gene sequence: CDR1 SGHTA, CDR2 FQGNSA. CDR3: CASSLGRGVADTQYF. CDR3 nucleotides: TGTGCCAGCAGCTTAGGGCGGGGGGTAGCAGATACGCAGTATTTT.

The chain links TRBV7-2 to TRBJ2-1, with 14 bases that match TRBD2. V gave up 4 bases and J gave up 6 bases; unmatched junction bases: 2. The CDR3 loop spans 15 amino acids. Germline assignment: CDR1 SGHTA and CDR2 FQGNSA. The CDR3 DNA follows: TGTGCCAGCAGCTCGACTAGCGGGGGGGGCAATGAGCAGTTCTTC. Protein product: CASSSTSGGGNEQFF.

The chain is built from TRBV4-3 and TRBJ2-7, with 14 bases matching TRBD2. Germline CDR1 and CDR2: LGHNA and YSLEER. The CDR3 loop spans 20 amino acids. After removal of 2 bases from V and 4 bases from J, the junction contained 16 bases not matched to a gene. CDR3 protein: CASSQRLGTSGSKKDYEQYF. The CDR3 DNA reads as TGCGCCAGCAGCCAACGTCTTGGGACTAGCGGGAGTAAGAAGGATTACGAGCAGTACTTC.

CDR3 coding DNA: TGTGCCAGCAGGAAGTTCGACGGGAGCAATTGGCCCCTCCACTTT. It specifies CASRKFDGSNWPLHF. The chain is built from TRBV6-5 and TRBJ1-6; D is unclear. V lost 6 bases and J lost 13, with 22 bases in between. Germline-derived CDR1 and CDR2 are MNHEY and SVGAGI. The CDR3 length is 15 residues.

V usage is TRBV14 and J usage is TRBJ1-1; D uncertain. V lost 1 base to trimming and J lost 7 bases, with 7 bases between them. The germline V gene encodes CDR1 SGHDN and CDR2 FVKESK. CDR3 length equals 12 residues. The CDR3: CASSQVSDEAFF. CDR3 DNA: TGTGCCAGCAGCCAAGTCTCAGATGAAGCTTTCTTT.

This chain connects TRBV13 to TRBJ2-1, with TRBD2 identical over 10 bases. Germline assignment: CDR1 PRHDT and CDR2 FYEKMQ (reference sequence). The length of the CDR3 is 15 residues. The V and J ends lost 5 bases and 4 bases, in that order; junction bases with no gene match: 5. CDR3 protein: CASSILLAGYNEQFF. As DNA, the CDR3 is TGTGCCAGCAGCATACTACTAGCGGGGTACAATGAGCAGTTCTTC.

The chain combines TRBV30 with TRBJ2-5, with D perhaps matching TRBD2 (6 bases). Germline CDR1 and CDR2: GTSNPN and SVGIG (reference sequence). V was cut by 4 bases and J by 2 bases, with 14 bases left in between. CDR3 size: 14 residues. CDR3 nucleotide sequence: TGTGCCTGGAATCGGGGGAGCGGACAAGAGACCCAGTACTTC. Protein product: CAWNRGSGQETQYF. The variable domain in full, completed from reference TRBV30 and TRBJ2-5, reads SQTIHQWPATLVQPVGSPLSLECTVEGTSNPNLYWYRQAAGRGLQLLFYSVGIGQISSEVPQNLSASRPQDRQFILSSKKLLLSDSGFYLCAWNRGSGQETQYFGPGTRLLVL.

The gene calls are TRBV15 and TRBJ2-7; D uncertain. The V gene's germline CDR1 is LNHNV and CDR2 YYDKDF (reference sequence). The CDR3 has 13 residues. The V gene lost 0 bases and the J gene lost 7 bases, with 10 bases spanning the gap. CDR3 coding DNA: TGTGCCACCAGCAGAGATCCCCTAGGTGAGCAGTACTTC. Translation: CATSRDPLGEQYF.

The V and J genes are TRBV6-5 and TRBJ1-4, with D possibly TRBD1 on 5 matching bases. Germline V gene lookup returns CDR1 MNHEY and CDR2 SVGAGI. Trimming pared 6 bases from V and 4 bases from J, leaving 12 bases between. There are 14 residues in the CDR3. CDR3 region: CASRPRQFNEKLFF. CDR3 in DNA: TGTGCCAGCAGACCCCGACAGTTTAATGAAAAACTGTTTTTT.